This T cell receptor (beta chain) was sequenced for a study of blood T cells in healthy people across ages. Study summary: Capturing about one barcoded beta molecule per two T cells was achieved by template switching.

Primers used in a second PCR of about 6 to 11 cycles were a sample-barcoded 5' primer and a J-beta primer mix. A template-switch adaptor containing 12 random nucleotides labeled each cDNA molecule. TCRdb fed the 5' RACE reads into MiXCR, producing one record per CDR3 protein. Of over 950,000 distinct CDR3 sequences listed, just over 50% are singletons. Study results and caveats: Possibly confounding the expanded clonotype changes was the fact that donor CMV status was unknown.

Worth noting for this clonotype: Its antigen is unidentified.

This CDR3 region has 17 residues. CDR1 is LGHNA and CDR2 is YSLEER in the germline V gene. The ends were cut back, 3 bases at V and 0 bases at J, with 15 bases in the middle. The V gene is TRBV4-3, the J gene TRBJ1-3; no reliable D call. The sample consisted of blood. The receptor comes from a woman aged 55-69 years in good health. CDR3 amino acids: CASSQAVLESSGNTIYF. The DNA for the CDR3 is TGCGCCAGCAGCCAGGCCGTGTTAGAAAGCTCTGGAAACACCATATATTTT.